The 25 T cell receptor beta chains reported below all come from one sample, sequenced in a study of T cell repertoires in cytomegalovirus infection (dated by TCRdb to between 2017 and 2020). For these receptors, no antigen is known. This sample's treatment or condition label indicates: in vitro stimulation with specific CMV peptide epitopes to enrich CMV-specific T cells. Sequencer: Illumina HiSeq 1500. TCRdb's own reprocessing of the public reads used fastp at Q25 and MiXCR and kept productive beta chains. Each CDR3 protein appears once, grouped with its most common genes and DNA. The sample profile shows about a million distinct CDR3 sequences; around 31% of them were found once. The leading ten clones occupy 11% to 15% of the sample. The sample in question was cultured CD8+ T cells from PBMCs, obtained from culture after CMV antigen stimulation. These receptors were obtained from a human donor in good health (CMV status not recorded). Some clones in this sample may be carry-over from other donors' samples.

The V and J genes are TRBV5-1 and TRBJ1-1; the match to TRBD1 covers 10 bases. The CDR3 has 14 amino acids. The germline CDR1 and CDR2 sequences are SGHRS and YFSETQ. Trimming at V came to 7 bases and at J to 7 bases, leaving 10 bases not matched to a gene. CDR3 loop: CASGGQGSGDEAFF. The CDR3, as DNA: TGCGCCAGCGGGGGACAGGGGAGCGGTGATGAAGCTTTCTTT.

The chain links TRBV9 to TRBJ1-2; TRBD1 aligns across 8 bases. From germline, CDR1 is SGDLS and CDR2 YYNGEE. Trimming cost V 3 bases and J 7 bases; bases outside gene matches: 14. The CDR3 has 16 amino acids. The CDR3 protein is CASSARDRYKVSGYTF. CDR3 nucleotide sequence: TGTGCCAGCAGCGCCCGGGACAGGTATAAGGTCTCTGGCTACACCTTC.

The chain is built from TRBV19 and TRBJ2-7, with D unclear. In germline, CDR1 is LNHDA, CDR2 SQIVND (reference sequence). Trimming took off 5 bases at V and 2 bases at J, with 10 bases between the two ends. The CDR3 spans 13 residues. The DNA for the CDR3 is TGTGCCAGTAGTCCAACAGCCACCTACGAGCAGTACTTC. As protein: CASSPTATYEQYF.

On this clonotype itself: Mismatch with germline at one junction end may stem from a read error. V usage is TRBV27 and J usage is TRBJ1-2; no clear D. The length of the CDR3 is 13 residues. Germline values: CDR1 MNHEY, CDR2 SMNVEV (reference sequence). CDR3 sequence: CASSLRSNDGYTF. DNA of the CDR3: TGTGCCAGCAGTTTACGCTCTAACGATGGCTACACCTTC.

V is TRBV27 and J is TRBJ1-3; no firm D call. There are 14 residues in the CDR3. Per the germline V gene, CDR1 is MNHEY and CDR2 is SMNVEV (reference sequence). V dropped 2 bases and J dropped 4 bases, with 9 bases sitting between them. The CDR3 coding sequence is TGTGCCAGCAGTTTAGTTTTCGCGGGAAACACCATATATTTT. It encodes CASSLVFAGNTIYF.

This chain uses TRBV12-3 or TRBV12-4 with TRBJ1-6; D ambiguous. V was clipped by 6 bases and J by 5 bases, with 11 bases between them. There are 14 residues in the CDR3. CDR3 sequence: CASSPWGDNSPLHF. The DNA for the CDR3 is TGTGCCAGCAGCCCGTGGGGAGATAATTCACCCCTCCACTTT.

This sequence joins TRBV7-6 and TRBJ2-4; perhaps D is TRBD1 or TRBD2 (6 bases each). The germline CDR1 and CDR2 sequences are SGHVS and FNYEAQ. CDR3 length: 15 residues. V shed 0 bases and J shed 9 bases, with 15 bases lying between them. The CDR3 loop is CASSLAGGLYAIQYF. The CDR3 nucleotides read TGTGCCAGCAGCTTAGCAGGGGGGTTGTATGCCATTCAGTACTTC.

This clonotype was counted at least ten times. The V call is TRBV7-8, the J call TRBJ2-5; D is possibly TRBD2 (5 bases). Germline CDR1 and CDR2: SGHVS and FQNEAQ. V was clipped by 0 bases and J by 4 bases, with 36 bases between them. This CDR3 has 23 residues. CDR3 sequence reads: CASSLAHSPVGGTTWTGRETQYF. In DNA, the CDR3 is TGTGCCAGCAGCTTAGCGCATAGCCCGGTCGGCGGCACGACATGGACTGGAAGAGAGACCCAGTACTTC.

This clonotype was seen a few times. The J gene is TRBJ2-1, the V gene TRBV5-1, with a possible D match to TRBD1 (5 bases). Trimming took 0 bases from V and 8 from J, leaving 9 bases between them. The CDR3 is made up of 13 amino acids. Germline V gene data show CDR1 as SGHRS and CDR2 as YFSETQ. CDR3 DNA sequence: TGCGCCAGCAGCTTGGACAGGCCCCATGAGCAGTTCTTC. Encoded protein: CASSLDRPHEQFF.

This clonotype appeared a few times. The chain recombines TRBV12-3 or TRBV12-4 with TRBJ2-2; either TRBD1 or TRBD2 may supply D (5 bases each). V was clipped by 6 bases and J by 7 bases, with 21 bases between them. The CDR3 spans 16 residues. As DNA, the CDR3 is TGTGCCAGCAGCCAGGGACCGAAACAGGTTGGCGGGGAGCTGTTTTTT. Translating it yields CASSQGPKQVGGELFF.

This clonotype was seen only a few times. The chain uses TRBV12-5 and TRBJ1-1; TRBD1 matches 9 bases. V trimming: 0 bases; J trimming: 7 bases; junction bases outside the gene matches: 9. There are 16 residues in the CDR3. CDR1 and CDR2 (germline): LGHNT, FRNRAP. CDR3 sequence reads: CASGLVSPGQGDEAFF. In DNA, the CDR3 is TGTGCTAGTGGTTTGGTATCCCCGGGACAGGGTGATGAAGCTTTCTTT.

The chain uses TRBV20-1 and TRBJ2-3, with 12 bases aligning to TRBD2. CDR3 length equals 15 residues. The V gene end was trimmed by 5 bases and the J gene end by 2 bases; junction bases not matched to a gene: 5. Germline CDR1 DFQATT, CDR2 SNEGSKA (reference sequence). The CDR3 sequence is CSAPRTSGDTDTQYF. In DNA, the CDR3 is TGCAGTGCTCCCAGGACTAGCGGGGACACAGATACGCAGTATTTT.

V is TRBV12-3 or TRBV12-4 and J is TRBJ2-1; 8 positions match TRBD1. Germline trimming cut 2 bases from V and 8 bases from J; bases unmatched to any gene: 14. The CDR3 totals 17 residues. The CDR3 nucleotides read TGTGCCAGCAGTTTACGTCCAGGGGGCCTCTCTATGTATGAGCAGTTCTTC. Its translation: CASSLRPGGLSMYEQFF.

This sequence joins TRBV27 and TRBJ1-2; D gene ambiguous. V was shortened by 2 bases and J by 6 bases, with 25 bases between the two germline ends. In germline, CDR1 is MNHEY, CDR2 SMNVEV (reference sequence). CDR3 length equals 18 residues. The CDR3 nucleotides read TGTGCCAGCAGTTTACAACGGGCTATCCCGGGGAGTATGCATGGCTACACCTTC. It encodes CASSLQRAIPGSMHGYTF.

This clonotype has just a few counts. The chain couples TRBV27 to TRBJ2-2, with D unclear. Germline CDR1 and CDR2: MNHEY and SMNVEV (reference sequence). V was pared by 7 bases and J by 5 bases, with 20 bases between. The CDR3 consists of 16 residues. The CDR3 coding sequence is TGTGCCAGCAAGTTCGTGACCGGCCATTATACCGGGGAGCTGTTTTTT. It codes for CASKFVTGHYTGELFF.

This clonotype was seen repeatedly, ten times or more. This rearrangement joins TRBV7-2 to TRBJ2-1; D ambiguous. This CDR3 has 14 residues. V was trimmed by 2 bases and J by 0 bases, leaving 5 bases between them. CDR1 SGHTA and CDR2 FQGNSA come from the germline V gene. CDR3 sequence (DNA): TGTGCCAGCAGCTTAATAAACTCCTACAATGAGCAGTTCTTC. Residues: CASSLINSYNEQFF.

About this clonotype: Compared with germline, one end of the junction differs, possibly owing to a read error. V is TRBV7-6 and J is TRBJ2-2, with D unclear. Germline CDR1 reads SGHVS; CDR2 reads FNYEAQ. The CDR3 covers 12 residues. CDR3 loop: CACSPHTGELFF. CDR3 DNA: TGTGCCTGCAGCCCACACACCGGGGAGCTGTTTTTT.

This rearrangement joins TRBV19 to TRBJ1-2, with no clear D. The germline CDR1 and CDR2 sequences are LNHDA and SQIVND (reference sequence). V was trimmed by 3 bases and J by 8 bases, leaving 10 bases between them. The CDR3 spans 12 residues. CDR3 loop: CASSIGSGGYTF. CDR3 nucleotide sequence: TGTGCCAGTAGTATCGGGAGCGGGGGCTACACCTTC.

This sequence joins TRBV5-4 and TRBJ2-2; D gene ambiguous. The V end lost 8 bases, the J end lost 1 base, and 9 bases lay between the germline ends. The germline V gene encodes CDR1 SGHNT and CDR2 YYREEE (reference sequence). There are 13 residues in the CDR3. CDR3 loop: CASWGGNTGELFF. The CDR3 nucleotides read TGTGCCAGTTGGGGTGGGAACACCGGGGAGCTGTTTTTT.

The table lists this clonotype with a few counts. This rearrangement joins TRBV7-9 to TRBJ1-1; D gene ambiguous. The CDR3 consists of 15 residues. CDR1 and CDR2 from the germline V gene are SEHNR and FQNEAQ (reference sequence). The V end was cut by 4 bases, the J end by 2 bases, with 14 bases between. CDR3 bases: TGTGCCAGCAGCTCTCAAAGGTGGGGAAACACTGAAGCTTTCTTT. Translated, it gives CASSSQRWGNTEAFF.

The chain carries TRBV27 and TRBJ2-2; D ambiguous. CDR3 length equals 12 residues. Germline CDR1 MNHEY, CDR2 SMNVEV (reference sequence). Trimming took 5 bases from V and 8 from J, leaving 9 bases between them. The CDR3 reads CASSPRLGELFF. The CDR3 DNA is TGTGCCAGCAGTCCTCGGTTAGGGGAGCTGTTTTTT.

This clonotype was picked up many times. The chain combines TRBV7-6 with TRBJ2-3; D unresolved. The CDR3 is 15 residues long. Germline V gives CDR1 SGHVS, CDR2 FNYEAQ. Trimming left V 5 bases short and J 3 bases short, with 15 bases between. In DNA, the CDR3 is TGTGCCAGCAGCCTTACCGATATGGGGACAGATACGCAGTATTTT. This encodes CASSLTDMGTDTQYF. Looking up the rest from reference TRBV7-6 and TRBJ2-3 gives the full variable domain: GAGVSQSPRYKVTKRGQDVALRCDPISGHVSLYWYRQALGQGPEFLTYFNYEAQQDKSGLPNDRFSAERPEGSISTLTIQRTEQRDSAMYRCASSLTDMGTDTQYFGPGTRLTVL.

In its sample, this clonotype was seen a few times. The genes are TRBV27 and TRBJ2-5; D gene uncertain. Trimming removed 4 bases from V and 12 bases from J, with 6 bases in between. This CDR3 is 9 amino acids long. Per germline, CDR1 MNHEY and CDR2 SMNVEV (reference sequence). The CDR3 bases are TGTGCCAGCAGTTCCCTAGAGTACTTC. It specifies CASSSLEYF.

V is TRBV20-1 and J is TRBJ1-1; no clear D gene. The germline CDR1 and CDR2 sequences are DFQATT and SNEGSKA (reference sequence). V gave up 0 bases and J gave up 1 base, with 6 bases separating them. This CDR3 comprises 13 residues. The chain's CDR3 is CSARDRWNTEAFF. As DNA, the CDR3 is TGCAGTGCTAGAGACAGGTGGAACACTGAAGCTTTCTTT.

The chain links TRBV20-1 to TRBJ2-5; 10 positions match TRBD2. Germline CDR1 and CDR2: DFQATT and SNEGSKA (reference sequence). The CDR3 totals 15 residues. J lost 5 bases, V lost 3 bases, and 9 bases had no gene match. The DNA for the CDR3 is TGCAGTGCTAGCGCTAGCGGGGGCCCCAGGGAGACCCAGTACTTC. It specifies CSASASGGPRETQYF.